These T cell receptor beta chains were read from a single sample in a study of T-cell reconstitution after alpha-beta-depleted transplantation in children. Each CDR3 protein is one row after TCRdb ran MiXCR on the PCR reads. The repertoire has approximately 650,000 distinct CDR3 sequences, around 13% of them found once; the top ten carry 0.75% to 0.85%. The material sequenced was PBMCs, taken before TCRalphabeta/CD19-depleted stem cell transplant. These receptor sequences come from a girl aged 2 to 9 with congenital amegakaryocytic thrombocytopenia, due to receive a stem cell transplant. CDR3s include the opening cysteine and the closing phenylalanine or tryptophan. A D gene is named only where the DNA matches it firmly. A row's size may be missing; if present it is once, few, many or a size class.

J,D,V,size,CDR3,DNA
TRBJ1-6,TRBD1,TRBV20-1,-,CSARDRVGSKSYNSPLHF,TGCAGTGCTAGGGACAGGGTGGGGTCCAAGTCCTATAATTCACCCCTCCACTTT
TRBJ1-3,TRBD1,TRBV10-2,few,CASSESTGEYSGNTIYF,TGCGCCAGCAGTGAGTCGACAGGGGAGTACTCTGGAAACACCATATATTTT
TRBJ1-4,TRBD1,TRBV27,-,CATKDRGLEKLFF,TGTGCCACAAAGGACAGGGGGCTTGAAAAACTGTTTTTT
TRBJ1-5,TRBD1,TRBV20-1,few,CSAQTGNQPQHF,TGCAGTGCCCAGACAGGGAATCAGCCCCAGCATTTT
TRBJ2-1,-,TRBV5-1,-,CASSLAGVGIFSSYNEQFF,TGCGCCAGCAGCTTGGCTGGTGTGGGAATTTTTAGCTCCTACAATGAGCAGTTCTTC
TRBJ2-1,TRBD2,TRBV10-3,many,CAISAPPAGIGNEQFF,TGTGCCATCAGTGCTCCTCCAGCGGGAATTGGGAATGAGCAGTTCTTC
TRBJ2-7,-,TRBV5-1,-,CASRSALVKRNSYEQYF,TGCGCCAGCAGGTCTGCCCTCGTAAAGCGGAACTCCTACGAGCAGTACTTC
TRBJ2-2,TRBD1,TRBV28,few,CASRPTGGTGELFF,TGTGCCAGCAGGCCGACAGGGGGGACCGGGGAGCTGTTTTTT
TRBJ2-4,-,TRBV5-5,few,CASSKTYVGLAKNIQYF,TGTGCCAGCAGCAAAACTTACGTGGGACTAGCCAAAAACATTCAGTACTTC
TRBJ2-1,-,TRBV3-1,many,CASSQAGYNEQFF,TGTGCCAGCAGCCAAGCGGGATACAATGAGCAGTTCTTC
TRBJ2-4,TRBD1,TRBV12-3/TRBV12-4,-,CASSLVWKGARDIQYF,TGTGCCAGCAGTTTAGTTTGGAAGGGGGCGCGCGACATTCAGTACTTC
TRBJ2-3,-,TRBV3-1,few,CASSQDRRLSTDTQYF,TGTGCCAGCAGCCAAGATAGGAGACTAAGCACAGATACGCAGTATTTT
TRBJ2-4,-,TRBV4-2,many,CASSQDWGSKNIQYF,TGTGCCAGCAGCCAAGATTGGGGATCGAAAAACATTCAGTACTTC
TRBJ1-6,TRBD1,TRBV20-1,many,CSASDSGQGNSPLHF,TGCAGTGCTAGTGACTCGGGACAGGGTAATTCACCCCTCCACTTT
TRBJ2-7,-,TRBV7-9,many,CASSLGSSSAYEQYF,TGTGCCAGCAGCTTAGGTAGTTCAAGCGCCTACGAGCAGTACTTC
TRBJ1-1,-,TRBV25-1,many,CASRGPTEAFF,TGTGCCAGCAGGGGCCCCACTGAAGCTTTCTTT
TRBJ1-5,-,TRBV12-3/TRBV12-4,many,CASSPSNQPQHF,TGTGCCAGCAGCCCAAGCAATCAGCCCCAGCATTTT
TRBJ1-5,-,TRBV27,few,CASSSLPGGLDQPQHF,TGTGCCAGCAGTTCCCTCCCGGGGGGGCTGGATCAGCCCCAGCATTTT
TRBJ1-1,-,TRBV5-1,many,CASSLNLGATADEAFF,TGCGCCAGCAGCTTAAATCTGGGGGCGACAGCTGATGAAGCTTTCTTT
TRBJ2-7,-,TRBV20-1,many,CSASVSHPGEQYF,TGCAGTGCTAGTGTATCCCACCCCGGCGAGCAGTACTTC
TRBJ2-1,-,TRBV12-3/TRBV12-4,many,CASSFSWNEQFF,TGTGCCAGCAGTTTTTCATGGAATGAGCAGTTCTTC
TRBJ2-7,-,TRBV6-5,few,CASSYSWLANNEQYF,TGTGCCAGCAGTTACTCGTGGCTAGCGAACAACGAGCAGTACTTC
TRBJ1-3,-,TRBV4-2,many,CASSQDRTSSGNTIYF,TGTGCCAGCAGCCAAGACAGGACGAGCTCTGGAAACACCATATATTTT